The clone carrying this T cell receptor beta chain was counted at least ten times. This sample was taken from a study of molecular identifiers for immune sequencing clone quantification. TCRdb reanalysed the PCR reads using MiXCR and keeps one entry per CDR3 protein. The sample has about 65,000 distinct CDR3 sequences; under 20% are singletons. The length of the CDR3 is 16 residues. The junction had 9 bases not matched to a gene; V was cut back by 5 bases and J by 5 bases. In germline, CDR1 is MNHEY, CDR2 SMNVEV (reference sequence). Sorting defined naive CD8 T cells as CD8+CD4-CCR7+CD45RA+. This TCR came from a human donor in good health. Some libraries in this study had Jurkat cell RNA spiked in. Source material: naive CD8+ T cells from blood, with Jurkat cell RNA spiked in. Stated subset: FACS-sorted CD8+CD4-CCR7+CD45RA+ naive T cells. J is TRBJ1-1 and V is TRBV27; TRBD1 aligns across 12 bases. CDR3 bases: TGTGCCAGCAGTCCCCTGGGACAGGGGGCTTGGACTGAAGCTTTCTTT. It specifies CASSPLGQGAWTEAFF.